What follows are 10 T cell receptor beta chains derived from one specimen sequenced in a study of blood T cells in healthy people across ages. It was with a sample-barcoded 5' primer and a J-beta primer mix that a second PCR of roughly 7 to 12 cycles was run. From the 5' RACE reads, TCRdb called clonotypes with MiXCR, one entry per CDR3 protein. The table shows 850,000 to 1,100,000 distinct CDR3 sequences, with less than 45% occurring only once. Sequences were obtained from blood. The origin of the receptors is a man younger than 30 in good health.

This clonotype was found a few times. V gene TRBV7-8 combines with J gene TRBJ1-5; D ambiguous. Germline V gene lookup returns CDR1 SGHVS and CDR2 FQNEAQ. The CDR3 spans 15 residues. Trimming pared 3 bases from V and 5 bases from J, leaving 14 bases between. The CDR3 nucleotides read TGTGCCAGCAGCTTGTCCGCCAGCGATCATCAGCCCCAGCATTTT. Its translation is CASSLSASDHQPQHF.

V gene TRBV15 combines with J gene TRBJ1-1; D is undetermined. The V gene's germline CDR1 is LNHNV and CDR2 YYDKDF (reference sequence). V was trimmed by 0 bases and J by 0 bases, leaving 2 bases between them. The CDR3 is 13 amino acids. CDR3 in DNA: TGTGCCACCAGCAGAGAAATGAACACTGAAGCTTTCTTT. The encoded protein is CATSREMNTEAFF. The full variable domain, completed using reference TRBV15 and TRBJ1-1, is DAMVIQNPRYQVTQFGKPVTLSCSQTLNHNVMYWYQQKSSQAPKLLFHYYDKDFNNEADTPDNFQSRRPNTSFCFLDIRSPGLGDTAMYLCATSREMNTEAFFGQGTRLTVV.

The chain links TRBV11-2 to TRBJ2-7; 10 bases match TRBD1. J was trimmed by 2 bases and V by 6 bases; bases with no gene match: 4. The V gene's germline CDR1 is SGHAT and CDR2 FQNNGV. The CDR3 is 14 amino acids. CDR3 loop: CASSSDRGTYEQYF. As DNA, the CDR3 is TGTGCCAGCAGTTCGGACAGGGGGACCTACGAGCAGTACTTC.

V is TRBV6-5 and J is TRBJ2-1; 7 bases are shared with TRBD2. V lost 7 bases to trimming and J lost 13 bases; unmatched junction nucleotides: 13. From germline, CDR1 is MNHEY and CDR2 SVGAGI. This CDR3 contains 13 residues. CDR3 coding DNA: TGTGCCAGCACCTTCTATATCGGGGGGACCCAGTTCTTC. The encoded protein is CASTFYIGGTQFF.

This clonotype has only a few counts. The chain joins TRBV29-1 to TRBJ1-2, with D perhaps matching TRBD1 (6 bases). V was shortened by 8 bases and J by 9 bases, with 22 bases between the two germline ends. The CDR3 contains 13 residues. CDR1 is SQVTM, CDR2 ANQGSEA, per germline. CDR3 loop: CSLRPGGDPRYTF. The CDR3 DNA is TGCAGCCTACGTCCGGGGGGCGACCCGCGCTACACCTTC.

Many counts were recorded for this clonotype. The chain has TRBV5-1 and TRBJ2-7; no definite D call. The germline V gene encodes CDR1 SGHRS and CDR2 YFSETQ. Between the trimmed V and J ends, which lost 0 bases and 3 bases, there was a span of 7 bases. The CDR3 is 13 amino acids. CDR3 residues: CASSLVENYEQYF. In DNA form, the CDR3 reads TGCGCCAGCAGCTTGGTCGAGAACTACGAGCAGTACTTC.

As regards this clonotype: Its ends do not fully match the called genes, so a read error is possible. The chain combines TRBV7-2 with TRBJ1-1; 10 positions match TRBD1. The CDR3 extends over 14 amino acids. Germline-derived CDR1 and CDR2 are SGHTA and FQGNSA. CDR3 nucleotides: TGTGCCAGCAGTCGGGGGACAGGGGAAACTGAAGTTTTCTTT. Residues: CASSRGTGETEVFF. Full variable domain (rest looked up from reference TRBV7-2 and TRBJ1-1): GAGVSQSPSNKVTEKGKDVELRCDPISGHTALYWYRQSLGQGLEFLIYFQGNSAPDKSGLPSDRFSAERTGGSVSTLTIQRTQQEDSAVYLCASSRGTGETEVFFGQGTRLTVV.

This clonotype was counted between two and nine times. V usage is TRBV5-1 and J usage is TRBJ2-1, with a tentative D call TRBD2 (6 bases). Per germline, CDR1 SGHRS and CDR2 YFSETQ. V lost 1 base and J 7 bases, leaving 12 bases between the germline ends. The CDR3 sequence is 14 residues long. This CDR3 reads CASSLLSGGNEQFF. The CDR3 DNA reads as TGCGCCAGCAGCTTGCTTTCCGGGGGAAATGAGCAGTTCTTC.

V usage is TRBV12-3 or TRBV12-4 and J usage is TRBJ2-7, with TRBD2 matching over 13 bases. The J call could be wrong; TRBJ2-4 is a better fit for the DNA end. The CDR3 runs to 15 residues. CDR3 sequence (DNA): TGTGCCAGCAGTCGACTAGCGGGGGGTTCAAACATTCAGTACTTC. It codes for CASSRLAGGSNIQYF.

J is TRBJ1-2 and V is TRBV12-3 or TRBV12-4, with 8 nucleotides matching TRBD1. V lost 2 bases and J lost 4; bases outside the gene matches: 3. The CDR3 has 14 amino acids. CDR3 nucleotide sequence: TGTGCCAGCAGTTTATATCAGGGGGCCTATGGCTACACCTTC. It codes for CASSLYQGAYGYTF.